The 29 T cell receptor beta chains below were found in one sample sequenced in a study of OX40 agonist ivuxolimab in advanced cancers. The protocol was immunoSEQ multiplex PCR, while the TCRdb copy is restricted to in-frame clones and leaves out a portion. The sample yields about 91,000 clones, roughly 84% seen once. The sample was CD4+ or CD8+ T cells sorted from blood, taken in a trial of the OX40 agonist ivuxolimab. The origin of the receptors is an adult with an advanced solid tumor such as melanoma, head and neck, liver or kidney cancer.

This chain joins TRBV4-2 and TRBJ2-7, with 16 positions matching TRBD2. Germline V lookup: CDR1 LGHNA, CDR2 YNFKEQ. Trimming at V came to 6 bases and at J to 0 bases, leaving 8 bases not matched to a gene. The CDR3 runs 18 residues. CDR3 sequence reads: CASSTPGLAGGSSYEQYF. Written as DNA, the CDR3 is TGTGCCAGCAGTACGCCGGGACTAGCGGGGGGGAGCTCCTACGAGCAGTACTTC.

The J gene is TRBJ1-3, the V gene TRBV7-9, with D maybe TRBD1 (6 bases). Germline loops: CDR1 SEHNR, CDR2 FQNEAQ (reference sequence). Deletions cut 4 bases from V and 0 bases from J, with 16 bases between. The CDR3 length is 17 residues. The CDR3 protein is CASSSLQGPLSGNTIYF. The DNA of the CDR3 is TGTGCCAGCAGCTCGCTACAGGGTCCACTCTCTGGAAACACCATATATTTT.

The chain couples TRBV6-6 to TRBJ1-5, with D possibly matching TRBD1 (5 bases). With 11 bases removed from V and 2 bases from J, the gap between germline ends came to 10 bases. The CDR3 consists of 12 residues. Germline loops: CDR1 MNHNY, CDR2 SVGAGI (reference sequence). The CDR3 DNA reads as TGTGCCCACGGGGGTGGCAATCAGCCCCAGCATTTT. Protein product: CAHGGGNQPQHF.

The rearrangement uses TRBV28 and TRBJ1-1; D perhaps matches TRBD1 (5 bases). Between the trimmed V and J ends, which lost 7 bases and 6 bases, there was a span of 12 bases. Germline-derived CDR1 and CDR2 are MDHEN and SYDVKM. The CDR3 has 12 amino acids. CDR3 amino acids: CASISRGSEAFF. The CDR3 DNA sequence: TGTGCCAGCATCTCGAGGGGATCTGAAGCTTTCTTT.

The chain employs TRBV5-4 and TRBJ2-5; D may be TRBD2 (5 bases). The germline CDR1 and CDR2 sequences are SGHNT and YYREEE (reference sequence). V was shortened by 2 bases and J by 5 bases, with 10 bases between the two germline ends. There are 13 residues in the CDR3. CDR3 amino acids: CASSFVSGETQYF. The CDR3 DNA sequence: TGTGCCAGCAGCTTTGTGTCGGGGGAGACCCAGTACTTC.

The V call is TRBV7-6, the J call TRBJ1-4; the D gene is possibly TRBD1 (6 bases). Per germline, CDR1 SGHVS and CDR2 FNYEAQ. The CDR3 is made up of 14 amino acids. Between the trimmed V and J ends, which lost 5 bases and 8 bases, there was a span of 15 bases. CDR3: CASSIRGGEEKLFF. CDR3 nucleotides: TGTGCCAGCAGCATCAGGGGAGGTGAAGAAAAACTGTTTTTT. The variable domain in full, completed from reference TRBV7-6 and TRBJ1-4, reads GAGVSQSPRYKVTKRGQDVALRCDPISGHVSLYWYRQALGQGPEFLTYFNYEAQQDKSGLPNDRFSAERPEGSISTLTIQRTEQRDSAMYRCASSIRGGEEKLFFGSGTQLSVL.

This chain joins TRBV28 and TRBJ1-1, with D hard to call. The germline CDR1 and CDR2 sequences are MDHEN and SYDVKM. The V end lost 3 bases, the J end lost 3 bases, and 17 bases lay between the germline ends. The CDR3 sequence is 16 residues long. The CDR3 DNA sequence: TGTGCCAGCAGTTTGTCCTTCCTCGGGCAGGACACTGAAGCTTTCTTT. This gives the protein CASSLSFLGQDTEAFF.

The rearrangement joins TRBV5-6 to TRBJ1-3, with TRBD1 matching 8 bases. V trimming: 4 bases; J trimming: 0 bases; junction bases outside the gene matches: 9. The CDR3 is 17 residues long. Germline CDR1 and CDR2: SGHDT and YYEEEE. The CDR3 loop reads CASSLGQATYSGNTIYF. The CDR3 bases are TGTGCCAGCAGCCTGGGACAGGCGACTTACTCTGGAAACACCATATATTTT.

V gene TRBV23-1 combines with J gene TRBJ1-1, with D tentatively TRBD1 (5 bases). TRBV23-1 is reported as an ORF; its role is uncertain. Trimming left V 3 bases short and J 0 bases short, with 17 bases between. The CDR3 is 17 amino acids. CDR3 sequence (DNA): TGCGCCAGCAGTCATCCCTGGGGGGACCCAATGAACACTGAAGCTTTCTTT. It is translated as CASSHPWGDPMNTEAFF.

The genes are TRBV18 and TRBJ1-1; D ambiguous. The V end was cut by 2 bases, the J end by 11 bases, with 9 bases between. The CDR3 totals 11 residues. Germline CDR1 reads KGHSH; CDR2 reads LQKENI. The CDR3 region is CASSPSAGAFF. The CDR3 DNA sequence: TGTGCCAGCTCACCATCAGCGGGGGCTTTCTTT.

The V and J genes are TRBV19 and TRBJ2-7; possibly TRBD1 or TRBD2 for D (5 bases each). Germline CDR1 LNHDA, CDR2 SQIVND (reference sequence). CDR3 length: 13 residues. With 3 bases removed from V and 3 bases from J, the gap between germline ends came to 9 bases. Here the CDR3 reads CASSMGRNYEQYF. Written as DNA, the CDR3 is TGTGCCAGTAGTATGGGACGAAACTACGAGCAGTACTTC.

The rearrangement joins TRBV7-2 to TRBJ1-2, with 8 bases that match TRBD1. The ends lost 5 bases at V and 0 bases at J; junction bases unmatched: 5. Germline CDR1 is SGHTA and CDR2 is FQGNSA. This CDR3 is 15 amino acids long. The CDR3 region has the DNA TGTGCCAGCAGCCCCCAACAGGGGGCTAACTATGGCTACACCTTC. This translates into CASSPQQGANYGYTF.

J is TRBJ1-1 and V is TRBV13; D gene uncertain. Trimming took 6 bases from V and 6 from J, leaving 8 bases between them. This CDR3 region has 11 residues. Germline lookup yields CDR1 PRHDT and CDR2 FYEKMQ (reference sequence). The CDR3 DNA reads TGTGCCAGCAGTATCCGGGCTGAAGCTTTCTTT. It is translated as CASSIRAEAFF.

This clone was detected only a few times. This chain links TRBV5-4 with TRBJ2-7; 9 bases align to TRBD1. CDR1 is SGHNT and CDR2 is YYREEE in the germline V gene (reference sequence). CDR3 length: 16 residues. Trimming cost V 0 bases and J 6 bases; bases outside gene matches: 10. CDR3 region: CASSLANRGRRGEQYF. CDR3 in DNA: TGTGCCAGCAGCTTGGCCAACAGGGGGCGGCGGGGCGAGCAGTACTTC.

J is TRBJ2-1 and V is TRBV7-6; TRBD1 is a possible D gene (6 bases). In germline, CDR1 is SGHVS, CDR2 FNYEAQ. The CDR3 has 13 amino acids. V lost 2 bases and J lost 6, with 8 bases in between. The CDR3 spells CASSLTDSNEQFF. The CDR3 DNA reads TGTGCCAGCAGCTTAACGGACAGCAATGAGCAGTTCTTC. Filled out from reference TRBV7-6 and TRBJ2-1, the complete variable domain reads GAGVSQSPRYKVTKRGQDVALRCDPISGHVSLYWYRQALGQGPEFLTYFNYEAQQDKSGLPNDRFSAERPEGSISTLTIQRTEQRDSAMYRCASSLTDSNEQFFGPGTRLTVL.

The chain uses TRBV21-1 and TRBJ2-7; the tabulated D call, TRBD1, remains unverified against the DNA. TRBV21-1 is a pseudogene segment. The CDR3 runs to 14 residues. The CDR3 sequence is CASSKGNRMYEQYV. Written as DNA, the CDR3 is TGTGCCAGCAGCAAAGGAAACAGGATGTACGAGCAGTACGTC.

This clone has a single count. The chain has TRBV6-6 and TRBJ2-3; D is perhaps TRBD2 (6 bases). Germline CDR1 and CDR2: MNHNY and SVGAGI (reference sequence). This CDR3 is 15 amino acids long. Trimming removed 5 bases from V and 2 bases from J, with 14 bases in between. CDR3 amino acids: CASSRDGGPTDTQYF. As DNA, the CDR3 is TGTGCCAGCAGTCGGGACGGGGGACCCACAGATACGCAGTATTTT.

V and J are TRBV5-4 and TRBJ1-4, with TRBD1 matching over 12 bases. The CDR3 has 15 amino acids. Germline V lookup: CDR1 SGHNT, CDR2 YYREEE (reference sequence). V dropped 4 bases and J dropped 7; count of bases not matched to a gene: 5. CDR3 DNA: TGTGCCAGCAGCGGGACAGGGGGCGCCGGTGAAAAACTGTTTTTT. It yields the protein CASSGTGGAGEKLFF.

This chain joins TRBV7-8 and TRBJ1-3; D not certain. The CDR3 contains 16 residues. Germline-derived CDR1 and CDR2 are SGHVS and FQNEAQ. V was clipped by 1 base and J by 0 bases, with 10 bases between them. DNA of the CDR3: TGTGCCAGCAGCTTAGGAGCCCACAGCTCTGGAAACACCATATATTTT. Translating gives CASSLGAHSSGNTIYF.

This chain links TRBV7-2 with TRBJ2-6; D is perhaps TRBD1 or TRBD2 (6 bases each). Trimming removed 3 bases at V and 1 base at J, with 10 bases between. CDR1 SGHTA and CDR2 FQGNSA come from the germline V gene. This CDR3 contains 16 residues. This CDR3 reads CASSFSGASGANVLTF. The CDR3 DNA follows: TGTGCCAGCAGCTTCTCGGGGGCATCTGGGGCCAACGTCCTGACTTTC.

The chain links TRBV28 to TRBJ1-5; 7 bases are shared with TRBD1. Germline V gene data show CDR1 as MDHEN and CDR2 as SYDVKM. CDR3 length: 14 residues. V shed 6 bases and J 12 bases; nucleotides not matched to a gene: 14. CDR3 DNA sequence: TGTGCCAGCAGGTCAACAGGGGAGGGGGCGTTCCAGCATTTT. It specifies CASRSTGEGAFQHF.

The V and J genes are TRBV6-6 and TRBJ1-4; 8 nucleotides line up with TRBD1. CDR1 is MNHNY and CDR2 is SVGAGI in the germline V gene (reference sequence). Germline trimming cut 2 bases from V and 7 bases from J; bases unmatched to any gene: 6. This CDR3 comprises 15 residues. The CDR3 DNA follows: TGTGCCAGCAGTTACGAGCAGGGGGCAGGTGAAAAACTGTTTTTT. It specifies CASSYEQGAGEKLFF.

The rearrangement links TRBV6-1 to TRBJ2-2; D not resolved. Germline V gene lookup returns CDR1 MNHNS and CDR2 SASEGT. This CDR3 comprises 14 residues. V was trimmed by 6 bases and J by 5 bases, leaving 13 bases between them. The CDR3 region is CASRPGTATGELFF. The DNA for the CDR3 is TGTGCCAGCAGGCCAGGAACGGCGACCGGGGAGCTGTTTTTT.

This clone was counted a single time. The chain couples TRBV6-5 to TRBJ2-7; 7 bases fit TRBD2. V was clipped by 6 bases and J by 0 bases; unmatched bases: 5. This CDR3 is 14 amino acids long. The germline gives CDR1 MNHEY, CDR2 SVGAGI. The CDR3 is CASRRGKFSYEQYF. The DNA for the CDR3 is TGTGCCAGCAGGCGGGGGAAGTTCTCCTACGAGCAGTACTTC.

The rearrangement joins TRBV28 to TRBJ1-1; weak D call: TRBD1 (5 bases). This CDR3 contains 15 residues. CDR1 is MDHEN, CDR2 SYDVKM, per germline. V was shortened by 6 bases and J by 4 bases, with 18 bases between the two germline ends. CDR3 in DNA: TGTGCCAGCAGCAAACCCGGGACCGGGGCCACTGAAGCTTTCTTT. Translated, it gives CASSKPGTGATEAFF.

The rearrangement links TRBV15 to TRBJ1-3; 7 nucleotides match TRBD1. Germline V lookup: CDR1 LNHNV, CDR2 YYDKDF (reference sequence). CDR3 size: 16 residues. Trimming cost V 8 bases and J 0 bases; bases outside gene matches: 10. The CDR3 DNA follows: TGTGCCACCTCTCCCGGAGGGACAGCCTCTGGAAACACCATATATTTT. This codes for CATSPGGTASGNTIYF.

V is TRBV11-2 and J is TRBJ1-1, with D unclear. Germline assignment: CDR1 SGHAT and CDR2 FQNNGV. This CDR3 is 16 amino acids long. Trimming pared 0 bases from V and 5 bases from J, leaving 16 bases between. The CDR3 nucleotides are TGTGCCAGCAGCTTAGAATTTGGCCGGCGACGGACTGAAGCTTTCTTT. Protein sequence: CASSLEFGRRRTEAFF.

V is TRBV7-3 and J is TRBJ2-5; 12 bases line up with TRBD2. The length of the CDR3 is 15 residues. V lost 2 bases and J lost 5; bases outside the gene matches: 3. CDR1 and CDR2 from the germline V gene are SGHTA and FQGTGA. CDR3 protein: CASSLAGLAGETQYF. Written as DNA, the CDR3 is TGTGCCAGCAGCTTAGCGGGACTAGCGGGCGAGACCCAGTACTTC.

The chain recombines TRBV5-4 with TRBJ1-2, with TRBD1 identical over 8 bases. Germline CDR1 reads SGHNT; CDR2 reads YYREEE (reference sequence). The V and J ends lost 6 bases and 3 bases, in that order; junction bases with no gene match: 7. CDR3 length: 14 amino acids. As DNA, the CDR3 is TGTGCCAGCACCGTGGACAGGGTGGACTATGGCTACACCTTC. Its translation is CASTVDRVDYGYTF.